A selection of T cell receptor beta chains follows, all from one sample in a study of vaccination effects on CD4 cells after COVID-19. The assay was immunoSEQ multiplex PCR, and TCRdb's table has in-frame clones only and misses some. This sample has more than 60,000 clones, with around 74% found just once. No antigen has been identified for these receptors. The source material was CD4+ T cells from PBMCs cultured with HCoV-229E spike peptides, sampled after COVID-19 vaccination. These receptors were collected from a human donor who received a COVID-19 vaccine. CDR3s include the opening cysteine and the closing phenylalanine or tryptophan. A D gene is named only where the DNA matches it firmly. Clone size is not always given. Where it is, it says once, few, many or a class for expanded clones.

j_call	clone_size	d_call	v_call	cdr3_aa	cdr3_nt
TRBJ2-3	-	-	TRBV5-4	CASRPDKHTDTQYF	TGTGCCAGCAGACCAGACAAGCACACAGATACGCAGTATTTT
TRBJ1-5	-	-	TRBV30	CAWNSGSGQPQHF	TGTGCCTGGAACAGCGGGTCGGGGCAGCCCCAGCATTTT
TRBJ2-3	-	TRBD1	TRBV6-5	CASSPGTGWHTQYF	TGTGCCAGCAGTCCCGGGACAGGGTGGCATACGCAGTATTTT
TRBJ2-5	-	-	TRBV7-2	CASSLVTEGGQTQYF	TGTGCCAGCAGCTTAGTGACGGAGGGTGGACAGACCCAGTACTTC
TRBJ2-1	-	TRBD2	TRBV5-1	CASSLTSGPANEQFF	TGCGCCAGCAGCCTCACTAGCGGCCCCGCAAATGAGCAGTTCTTC
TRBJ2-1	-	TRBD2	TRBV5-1	CASSRTSGLNEQFF	TGCGCCAGCAGCCGGACTAGCGGACTCAATGAGCAGTTCTTC
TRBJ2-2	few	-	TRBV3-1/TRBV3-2	CASSQAKKNTGELFF	TGTGCCAGCAGCCAAGCCAAGAAAAACACCGGGGAGCTGTTTTTT
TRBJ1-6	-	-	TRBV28	CASSFGQPNNSPLHF	TGTGCCAGCAGTTTCGGACAGCCTAATAATTCACCCCTCCACTTT
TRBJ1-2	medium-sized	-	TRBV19	CASSIPGPNKYGYTF	TGTGCCAGTAGTATACCGGGCCCGAACAAGTATGGCTACACCTTC
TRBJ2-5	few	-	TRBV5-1	CASSSGFQETQYF	TGCGCCAGCAGCTCCGGGTTTCAAGAGACCCAGTACTTC
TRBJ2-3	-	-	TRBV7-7	CASSLGTLGGTDTQYF	TGTGCCAGCAGCTTAGGAACCCTAGGCGGCACAGATACGCAGTATTTT
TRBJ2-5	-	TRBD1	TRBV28	CASSSRRQGRETQYF	TGTGCCAGCAGTTCCCGAAGACAGGGCCGAGAGACCCAGTACTTC
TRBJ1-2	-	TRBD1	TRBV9	CASSEPGQGRFSNYGYTF	TGTGCCAGCAGCGAACCGGGACAGGGGCGTTTTTCTAACTATGGCTACACCTTC
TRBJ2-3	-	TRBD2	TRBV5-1	CASSLLADTDTQYF	TGCGCCAGCAGCTTACTAGCGGACACAGATACGCAGTATTTT
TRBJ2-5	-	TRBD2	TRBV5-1	CASSGGVRETQYF	TGCGCCAGCAGCGGGGGGGTGAGGGAGACCCAGTACTTC
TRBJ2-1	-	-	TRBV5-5	CASSLGSRRANNEQFF	TGTGCCAGCAGCTTGGGATCCCGGAGGGCGAACAATGAGCAGTTCTTC
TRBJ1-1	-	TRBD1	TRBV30	CAWSGRGRGSTEAFF	TGTGCCTGGAGTGGCAGGGGGCGAGGGAGCACTGAAGCTTTCTTT
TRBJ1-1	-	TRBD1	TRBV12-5	CASGQGGVEAFF	TGTGCTAGTGGACAGGGGGGTGTTGAAGCTTTCTTT
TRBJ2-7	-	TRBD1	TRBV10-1	CASSSGTVDPLF	TGCGCCAGCAGTTCCGGGACAGTGGATCCTCTCTTC
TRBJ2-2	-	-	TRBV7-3	CASSLFGVGTGELFF	TGTGCCAGCAGCTTATTTGGGGTCGGCACCGGGGAGCTGTTTTTT
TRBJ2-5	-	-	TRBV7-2	CASSLGLRPETQYF	TGTGCCAGCAGCTTAGGTTTGAGACCAGAGACCCAGTACTTC
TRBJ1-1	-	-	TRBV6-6	CASSRGGGGRVWSTEAFF	TGTGCCAGCAGTCGGGGTGGGGGGGGACGGGTCTGGAGCACTGAAGCTTTCTTT
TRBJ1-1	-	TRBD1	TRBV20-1	CSASVDRGVTEAFF	TGCAGTGCTAGTGTGGACAGGGGAGTAACTGAAGCTTTCTTT
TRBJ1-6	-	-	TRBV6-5	CASSYSDNPNSPLHF	TGTGCCAGCAGTTACTCCGACAACCCGAATTCACCCCTCCACTTT
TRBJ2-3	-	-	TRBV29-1	CSCFRADTQYF	TGCAGCTGCTTTAGGGCAGATACGCAGTATTTT
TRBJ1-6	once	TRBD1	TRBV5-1	CASSQGTGGYPPLHF	TGCGCCAGCAGCCAGGGGACAGGGGGCTATCCACCCCTCCACTTT
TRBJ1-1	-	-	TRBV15	CATSRDDRTLNTEAFF	TGTGCCACCAGCAGAGATGATCGGACACTGAACACTGAAGCTTTCTTT
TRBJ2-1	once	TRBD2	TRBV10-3	CALRAGGGDEQFF	TGTGCCCTCAGAGCGGGGGGCGGGGATGAGCAGTTCTTC
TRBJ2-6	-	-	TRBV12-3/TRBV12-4	CASSFAGANVLTF	TGTGCCAGCAGTTTCGCAGGGGCCAACGTCCTGACTTTC
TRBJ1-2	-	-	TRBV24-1	CATSDWNGYTF	TGTGCCACCAGTGATTGGAATGGCTACACCTTC
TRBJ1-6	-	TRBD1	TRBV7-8	CASRLNQGASSPLHF	TGTGCCAGCAGACTTAACCAGGGGGCATCTTCACCCCTCCACTTT
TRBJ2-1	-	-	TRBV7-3	CASSIKGLPNEQFF	TGTGCCAGCAGCATAAAGGGACTCCCCAATGAGCAGTTCTTC
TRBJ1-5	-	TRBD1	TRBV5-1	CASSPSTGENQPQHF	TGCGCCAGCAGCCCGTCGACAGGGGAAAATCAGCCCCAGCATTTT
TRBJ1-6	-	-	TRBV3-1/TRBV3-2	CASSQVKSGNSPLHF	TGTGCCAGCAGCCAAGTTAAGTCAGGGAATTCACCCCTCCACTTT
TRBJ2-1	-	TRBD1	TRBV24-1	CATSDSTGVGEQFF	TGTGCCACCAGTGATTCTACAGGGGTAGGTGAGCAGTTCTTC
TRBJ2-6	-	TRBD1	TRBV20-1	CSASGQGSSGANVLTF	TGCAGTGCTAGTGGACAGGGCAGCTCTGGGGCCAACGTCCTGACTTTC
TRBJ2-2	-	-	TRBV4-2	CASSQFRGQNTGELFF	TGTGCCAGCAGCCAATTCCGGGGTCAGAACACCGGGGAGCTGTTTTTT
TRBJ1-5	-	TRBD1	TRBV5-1	CASSSGQGSNQPQHF	TGCGCCAGCAGCTCGGGACAGGGGAGCAATCAGCCCCAGCATTTT
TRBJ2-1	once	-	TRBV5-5	CASSPGQGTYNEQFF	TGTGCCAGCAGTCCCGGCCAGGGCACCTACAATGAGCAGTTCTTC
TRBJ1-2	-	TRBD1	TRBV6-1	CASSEANFGGTGILGYTF	TGTGCCAGCAGTGAAGCGAACTTCGGAGGGACAGGGATACTTGGCTACACCTTC
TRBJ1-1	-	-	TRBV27	CASSSDGLNTEAFF	TGTGCCAGCAGTTCGGACGGATTGAACACTGAAGCTTTCTTT
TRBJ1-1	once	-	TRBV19	CASRTPGAVGNTEAFF	TGTGCCAGTAGGACCCCAGGGGCCGTGGGGAACACTGAAGCTTTCTTT
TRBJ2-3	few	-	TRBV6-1	CASSDGVWGQGPDTQYF	TGTGCCAGCAGTGATGGGGTGTGGGGGCAGGGACCCGATACGCAGTATTTT
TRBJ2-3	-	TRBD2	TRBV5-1	CASSSGLAGSSTDTQYF	TGCGCCAGCAGCTCCGGACTAGCGGGATCTAGCACAGATACGCAGTATTTT
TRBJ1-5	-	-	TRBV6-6	CASSYSPNQPQHF	TGTGCCAGCAGTTACTCGCCCAATCAGCCCCAGCATTTT
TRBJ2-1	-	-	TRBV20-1	CSASRGNEQFF	TGCAGTGCTAGTAGGGGCAATGAGCAGTTCTTC
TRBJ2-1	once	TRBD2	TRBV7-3	CASSYLAGALYNEQFF	TGTGCCAGCAGCTATCTAGCGGGGGCCCTATACAATGAGCAGTTCTTC
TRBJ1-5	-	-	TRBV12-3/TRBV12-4	CASSSELRQPQHF	TGTGCCAGCAGTTCGGAGTTACGCCAGCCCCAGCATTTT
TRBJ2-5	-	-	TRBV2	CASSDALGAETQYF	TGTGCCAGCAGTGACGCTCTGGGCGCAGAGACCCAGTACTTC
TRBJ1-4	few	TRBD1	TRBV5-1	CASSLGGGAREKLFF	TGCGCCAGCAGCTTGGGAGGGGGCGCACGGGAAAAACTGTTTTTT
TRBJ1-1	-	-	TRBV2	CASSEQQGTEAFF	TGTGCCAGCAGTGAACAGCAGGGCACTGAAGCTTTCTTT
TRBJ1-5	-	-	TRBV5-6	CASSSRGGSNQPQHF	TGTGCCAGCAGCTCGAGGGGGGGGAGCAATCAGCCCCAGCATTTT